This passage covers 3 T cell receptor beta chains from one sample sequenced in a study of blood T cell repertoires in COVID-19. Only in-frame clones appear in the TCRdb table, and some are missing; sequencing was by immunoSEQ multiplex PCR. The sample has 150,000 to 200,000 clones; under 90% are singletons. Sequencing was carried out using peripheral blood. These receptors all stem from a man aged 25-45 years with active or convalescent COVID-19.

This chain connects TRBV5-1 to TRBJ2-5; D perhaps matches TRBD1 (5 bases). CDR3 length: 15 amino acids. Trimming took off 5 bases at V and 2 bases at J, with 16 bases between the two ends. Germline V lookup: CDR1 SGHRS, CDR2 YFSETQ. The CDR3 sequence: CASSRLAQGQETQYF. DNA of the CDR3: TGCGCCAGCAGTCGGTTGGCCCAGGGACAAGAGACCCAGTACTTC.

The rearrangement joins TRBV6-5 to TRBJ2-7; 8 bases are shared with TRBD2. Germline CDR1 reads MNHEY; CDR2 reads SVGAGI. The J segment lost 3 bases and the V segment lost 10 bases, leaving 11 bases of the junction unmatched. The CDR3 runs to 14 residues. CDR3 region: CATGRGDGLYEQYF. The CDR3 bases are TGTGCCACCGGGCGGGGGGACGGCCTCTACGAGCAGTACTTC.

The rearrangement joins TRBV5-8 to TRBJ2-7; 7 nucleotides match TRBD1. CDR1 is SGHTS and CDR2 is YDEGEE in the germline V gene. This CDR3 contains 16 residues. Trimming at V came to 4 bases and at J to 0 bases, leaving 10 bases not matched to a gene. CDR3 in amino acids: CASSPKQGRSSYEQYV. The CDR3 DNA reads as TGTGCCAGCAGCCCAAAACAGGGGCGAAGCTCCTACGAGCAGTACGTC.